The clone carrying this T cell receptor (beta chain) was observed once. Its antigen is unknown. These data originate in a study of CD4+ T cells in melanoma. Whole-study findings and limits: Reportedly, melanoma neoantigen-specific CD4+ T cells showed varied differentiation states.

CDR1 and CDR2 from the germline V gene are KGHSH and LQKENI. Between the trimmed V and J ends, which lost 4 bases and 0 bases, there was a span of 15 bases. The CDR3 covers 16 residues. Method: immunoSEQ multiplex PCR; TCRdb's copy keeps in-frame clones and lacks some. The sample carries 20,000 or so clones, 78% recorded once. This TCR came from a human donor with melanoma. This chain links TRBV18 with TRBJ1-1; D unclear. The CDR3 coding sequence is TGTGCCAGCTCACTGATGCCCCCCTCTATGAACACTGAAGCTTTCTTT. It yields the protein CASSLMPPSMNTEAFF.